The clone carrying this TCR beta chain is medium-sized (0.01 to 0.1%) in the sample. The antigen is undetermined. This sample was included in a study of OX40 agonist ivuxolimab in advanced cancers. In the study overall: Every 2 weeks, patients got intravenous ivuxolimab at one of six dose levels (0.01-10 mg/kg).

Study observations and caveats: Among the nonresponders, some also had low normalized T-cell clonal expansion. There was clonal expansion of CD4+ and CD8+ blood T cells by week 6 at 0.1 to 3.0 mg/kg.

Using immunoSEQ multiplex PCR, the repertoire was profiled, and TCRdb retains in-frame clones only, with some absent. The table has some 73,000 clones, roughly 86% seen once. The sequencing used CD4+ or CD8+ T cells sorted from blood, collected in a trial of the OX40 agonist ivuxolimab. The receptor was isolated from an adult with an advanced solid tumor such as melanoma, head and neck, liver or kidney cancer.

The CDR3 DNA is TGTGCCAGCAGTCGATACCAAGGTATAGATGGCTACACCTTC. It is translated as CASSRYQGIDGYTF. The chain is built from TRBV6-5 and TRBJ1-2; D uncertain. V was clipped by 5 bases and J by 6 bases, with 16 bases between them. This CDR3 has 14 amino acids. The germline V gene has CDR1 MNHEY and CDR2 SVGAGI.